Sequencing of this TCR beta chain was carried out in a study of blood T cell repertoires in COVID-19. About the study: Sample material is recorded as cDNA or gDNA derived from T cells, B-cell-depleted T cells, or PBMCs.

The junction had 11 bases not matched to a gene; V was cut back by 5 bases and J by 0 bases. CDR1 is LGHDT and CDR2 is YNNKEL in the germline V gene (reference sequence). CDR3 length equals 19 residues. Clinical history as reported by participants underpinned cohort assignment. TCRdb keeps only in-frame clones here, not all; method: immunoSEQ multiplex PCR. The data hold over 300,000 clones, with 70% to 90% observed a single time. This receptor was taken from a woman between 40 and 50 years old who had recovered from COVID-19. The chain joins TRBV3-1 (or the pseudogene TRBV3-2) to TRBJ2-1; 12 bases line up with TRBD2. Sample: PBMCs or T cells enriched from blood (not recorded which). This CDR3 is CASSAPWTSGVRSYNEQFF. CDR3 DNA: TGTGCCAGCAGCGCGCCCTGGACTAGCGGGGTCCGCTCCTACAATGAGCAGTTCTTC.